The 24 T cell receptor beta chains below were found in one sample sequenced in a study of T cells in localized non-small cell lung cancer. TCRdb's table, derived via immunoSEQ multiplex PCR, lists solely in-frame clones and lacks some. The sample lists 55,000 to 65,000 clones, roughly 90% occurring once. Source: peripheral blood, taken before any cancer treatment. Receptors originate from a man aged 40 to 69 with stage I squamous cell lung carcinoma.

CDR3 region: CASSERTSGGGGQYF. As DNA, the CDR3 is TGCGCCAGCAGTGAACGGACTAGCGGCGGAGGAGGGCAGTACTTC. The chain recombines TRBV5-1 with TRBJ2-7, with 10 bases that match TRBD2. Germline CDR1 reads SGHRS; CDR2 reads YFSETQ. The CDR3 length is 15 residues. Losses at the gene ends were 5 bases for V and 9 bases for J; bases not matched to a gene: 14.

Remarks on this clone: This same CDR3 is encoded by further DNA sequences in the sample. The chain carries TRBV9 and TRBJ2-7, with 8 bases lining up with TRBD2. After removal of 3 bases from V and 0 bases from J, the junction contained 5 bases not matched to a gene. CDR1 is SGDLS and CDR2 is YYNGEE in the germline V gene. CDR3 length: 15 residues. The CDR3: CASSESSGYSYEQYF. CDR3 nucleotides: TGTGCCAGCAGCGAGTCTAGCGGGTACTCCTACGAGCAGTACTTC.

CDR3 sequence (DNA): TGTGCCAGCAGCCAAGAAAGGTTCTACGAGCAGTACTTC. As protein: CASSQERFYEQYF. V usage is TRBV4-2 and J usage is TRBJ2-7; D not certain. Germline V gene lookup returns CDR1 LGHNA and CDR2 YNFKEQ. The CDR3 consists of 13 residues. V lost 0 bases and J lost 3, with 6 bases in between.

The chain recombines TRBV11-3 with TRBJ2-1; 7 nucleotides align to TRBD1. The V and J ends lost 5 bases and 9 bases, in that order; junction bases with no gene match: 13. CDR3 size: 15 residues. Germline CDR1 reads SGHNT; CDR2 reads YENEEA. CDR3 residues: CASSPRQGPVSEQFF. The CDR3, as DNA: TGTGCCAGCAGCCCAAGACAGGGTCCCGTTAGTGAGCAGTTCTTC.

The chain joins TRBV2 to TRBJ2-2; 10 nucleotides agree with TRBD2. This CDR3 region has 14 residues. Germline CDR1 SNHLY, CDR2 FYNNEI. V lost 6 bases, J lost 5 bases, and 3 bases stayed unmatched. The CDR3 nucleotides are TGTGCCAGCAGAGATAGCGGGGGGACCGGGGAGCTGTTTTTT. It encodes CASRDSGGTGELFF.

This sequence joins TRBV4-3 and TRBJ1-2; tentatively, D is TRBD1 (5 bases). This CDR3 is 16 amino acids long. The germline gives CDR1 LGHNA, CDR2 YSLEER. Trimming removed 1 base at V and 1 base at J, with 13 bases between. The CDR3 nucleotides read TGCGCCAGCAGCCAAGGGTGGGGCGTTCTTAACTATGGCTACACCTTC. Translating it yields CASSQGWGVLNYGYTF.

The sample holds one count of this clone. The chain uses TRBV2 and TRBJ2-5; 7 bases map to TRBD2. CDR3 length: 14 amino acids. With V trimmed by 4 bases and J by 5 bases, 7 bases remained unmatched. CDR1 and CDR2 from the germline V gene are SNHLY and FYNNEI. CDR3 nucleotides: TGTGCCAGCAGTGTACTAATGCGGGAGGAGACCCAGTACTTC. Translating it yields CASSVLMREETQYF.

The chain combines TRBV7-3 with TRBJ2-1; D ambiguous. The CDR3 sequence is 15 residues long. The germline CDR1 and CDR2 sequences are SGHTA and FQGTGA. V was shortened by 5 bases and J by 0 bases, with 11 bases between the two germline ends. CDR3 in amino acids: CASSVIPSSYNEQFF. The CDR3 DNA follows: TGTGCCAGCAGCGTAATCCCCAGCTCCTACAATGAGCAGTTCTTC.

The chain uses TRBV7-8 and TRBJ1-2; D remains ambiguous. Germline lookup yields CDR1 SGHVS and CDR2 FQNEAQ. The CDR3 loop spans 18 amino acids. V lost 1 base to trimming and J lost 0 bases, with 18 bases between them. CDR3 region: CASSLVLTDSQANYGYTF. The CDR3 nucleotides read TGTGCCAGCAGCTTAGTTCTAACCGACTCGCAAGCTAACTATGGCTACACCTTC. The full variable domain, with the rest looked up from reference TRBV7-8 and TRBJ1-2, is GAGVSQSPRYKVAKRGQDVALRCDPISGHVSLFWYQQALGQGPEFLTYFQNEAQLDKSGLPSDRFFAERPEGSVSTLKIQRTQQEDSAVYLCASSLVLTDSQANYGYTFGSGTRLTVV.

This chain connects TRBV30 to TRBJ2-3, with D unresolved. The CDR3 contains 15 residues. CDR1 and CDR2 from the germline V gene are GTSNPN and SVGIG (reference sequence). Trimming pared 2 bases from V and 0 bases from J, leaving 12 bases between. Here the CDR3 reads CAWSYGDTSTDTQYF. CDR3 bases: TGTGCCTGGAGTTACGGAGACACTAGCACAGATACGCAGTATTTT.

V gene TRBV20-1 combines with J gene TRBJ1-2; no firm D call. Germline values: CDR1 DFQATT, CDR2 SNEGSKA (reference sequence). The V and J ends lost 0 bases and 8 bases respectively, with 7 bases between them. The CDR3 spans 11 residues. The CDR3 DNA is TGCAGTGCTAGAGATCCGGTCGGCTACACCTTC. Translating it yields CSARDPVGYTF.

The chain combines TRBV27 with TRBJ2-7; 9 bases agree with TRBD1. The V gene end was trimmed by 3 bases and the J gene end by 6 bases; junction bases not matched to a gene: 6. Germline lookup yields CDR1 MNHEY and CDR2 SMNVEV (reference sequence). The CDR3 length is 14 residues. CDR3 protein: CASSLNRGPTEQYF. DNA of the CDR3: TGTGCCAGCAGTTTGAACAGGGGGCCCACCGAGCAGTACTTC.

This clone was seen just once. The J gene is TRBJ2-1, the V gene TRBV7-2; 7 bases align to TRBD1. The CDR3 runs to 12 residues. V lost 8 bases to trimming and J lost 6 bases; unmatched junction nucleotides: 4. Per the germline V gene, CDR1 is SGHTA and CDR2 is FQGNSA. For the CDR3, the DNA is TGTGCCAGCGGGAACAGGGGCAATGAGCAGTTCTTC. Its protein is CASGNRGNEQFF.

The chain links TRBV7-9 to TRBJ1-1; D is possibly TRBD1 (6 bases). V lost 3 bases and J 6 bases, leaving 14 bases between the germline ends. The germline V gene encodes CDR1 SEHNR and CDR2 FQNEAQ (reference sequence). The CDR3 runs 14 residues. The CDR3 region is CASSFTRDNPEAFF. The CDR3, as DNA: TGTGCCAGCAGCTTTACCCGGGACAACCCTGAAGCTTTCTTT. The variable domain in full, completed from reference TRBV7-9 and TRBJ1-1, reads DTGVSQNPRHKITKRGQNVTFRCDPISEHNRLYWYRQTLGQGPEFLTYFQNEAQLEKSRLLSDRFSAERPKGSFSTLEIQRTEQGDSAMYLCASSFTRDNPEAFFGQGTRLTVV.

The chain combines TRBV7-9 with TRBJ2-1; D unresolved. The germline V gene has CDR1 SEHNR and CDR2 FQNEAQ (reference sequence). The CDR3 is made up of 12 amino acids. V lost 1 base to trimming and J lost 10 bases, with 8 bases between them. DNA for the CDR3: TGTGCCAGCAGCTTAGAAGCCGGGGAGCAGTTCTTC. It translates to CASSLEAGEQFF.

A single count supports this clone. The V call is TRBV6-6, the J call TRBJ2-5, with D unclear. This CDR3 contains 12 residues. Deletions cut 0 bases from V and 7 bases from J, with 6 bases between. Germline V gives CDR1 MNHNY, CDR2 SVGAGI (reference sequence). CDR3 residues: CASSYSGSTQYF. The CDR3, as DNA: TGTGCCAGCAGTTACTCCGGTTCGACCCAGTACTTC.

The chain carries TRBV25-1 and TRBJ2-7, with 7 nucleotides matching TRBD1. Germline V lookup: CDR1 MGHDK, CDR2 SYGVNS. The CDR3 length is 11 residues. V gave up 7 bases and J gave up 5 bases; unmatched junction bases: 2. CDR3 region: CASKDRDEQYF. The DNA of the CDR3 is TGTGCCAGCAAAGACAGGGACGAGCAGTACTTC.

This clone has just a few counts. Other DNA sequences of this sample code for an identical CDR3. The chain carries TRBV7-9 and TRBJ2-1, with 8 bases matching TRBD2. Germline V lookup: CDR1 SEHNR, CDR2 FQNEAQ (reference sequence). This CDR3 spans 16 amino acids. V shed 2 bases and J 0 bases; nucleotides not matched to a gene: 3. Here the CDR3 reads CASSLSLAGSYNEQFF. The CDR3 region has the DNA TGTGCCAGCAGCTTAAGTCTAGCGGGCTCCTACAATGAGCAGTTCTTC. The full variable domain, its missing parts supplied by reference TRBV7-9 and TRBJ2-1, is DTGVSQNPRHKITKRGQNVTFRCDPISEHNRLYWYRQTLGQGPEFLTYFQNEAQLEKSRLLSDRFSAERPKGSFSTLEIQRTEQGDSAMYLCASSLSLAGSYNEQFFGPGTRLTVL.

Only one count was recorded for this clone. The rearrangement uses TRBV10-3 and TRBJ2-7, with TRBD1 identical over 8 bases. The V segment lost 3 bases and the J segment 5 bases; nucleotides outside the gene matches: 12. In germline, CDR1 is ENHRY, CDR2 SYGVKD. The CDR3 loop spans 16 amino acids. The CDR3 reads CAISERPLQGDHEQYF. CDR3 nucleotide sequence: TGTGCCATCAGTGAACGACCATTACAGGGGGATCACGAGCAGTACTTC.

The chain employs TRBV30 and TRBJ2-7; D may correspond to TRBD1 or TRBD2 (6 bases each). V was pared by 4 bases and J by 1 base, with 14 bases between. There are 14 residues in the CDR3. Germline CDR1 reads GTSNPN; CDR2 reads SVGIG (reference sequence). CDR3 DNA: TGTGCCTGGAAGGAGGGACATTCGTCCTACGAGCAGTACTTC. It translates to CAWKEGHSSYEQYF.

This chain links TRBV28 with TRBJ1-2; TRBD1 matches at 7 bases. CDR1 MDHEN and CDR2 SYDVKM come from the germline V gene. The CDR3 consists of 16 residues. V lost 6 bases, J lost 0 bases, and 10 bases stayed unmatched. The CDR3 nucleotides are TGTGCCAGCAGCGTCCCGGGACAGCTAACTAACTATGGCTACACCTTC. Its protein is CASSVPGQLTNYGYTF.

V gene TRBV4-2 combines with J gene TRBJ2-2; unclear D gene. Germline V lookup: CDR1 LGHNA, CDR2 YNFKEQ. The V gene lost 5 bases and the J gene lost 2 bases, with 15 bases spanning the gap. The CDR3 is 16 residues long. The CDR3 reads CASSYTGGANTGELFF. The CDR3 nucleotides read TGTGCCAGCAGCTATACGGGCGGAGCCAACACCGGGGAGCTGTTTTTT.

CDR3 nucleotides: TGTGCCAGCAGTCCAGGGGACACTGAAGCTTTCTTT. Its translation: CASSPGDTEAFF. The V gene is TRBV6-6, the J gene TRBJ1-1; weak D call: TRBD1 (6 bases). The CDR3 extends over 12 amino acids. CDR1 and CDR2 (germline): MNHNY, SVGAGI (reference sequence). V gave up 5 bases and J gave up 3 bases, with 7 bases separating them.

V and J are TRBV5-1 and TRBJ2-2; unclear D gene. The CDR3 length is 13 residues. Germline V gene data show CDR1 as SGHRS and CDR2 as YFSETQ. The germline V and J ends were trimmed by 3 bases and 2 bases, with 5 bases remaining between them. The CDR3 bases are TGCGCCAGCAGCTCATTAAACACCGGGGAGCTGTTTTTT. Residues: CASSSLNTGELFF.